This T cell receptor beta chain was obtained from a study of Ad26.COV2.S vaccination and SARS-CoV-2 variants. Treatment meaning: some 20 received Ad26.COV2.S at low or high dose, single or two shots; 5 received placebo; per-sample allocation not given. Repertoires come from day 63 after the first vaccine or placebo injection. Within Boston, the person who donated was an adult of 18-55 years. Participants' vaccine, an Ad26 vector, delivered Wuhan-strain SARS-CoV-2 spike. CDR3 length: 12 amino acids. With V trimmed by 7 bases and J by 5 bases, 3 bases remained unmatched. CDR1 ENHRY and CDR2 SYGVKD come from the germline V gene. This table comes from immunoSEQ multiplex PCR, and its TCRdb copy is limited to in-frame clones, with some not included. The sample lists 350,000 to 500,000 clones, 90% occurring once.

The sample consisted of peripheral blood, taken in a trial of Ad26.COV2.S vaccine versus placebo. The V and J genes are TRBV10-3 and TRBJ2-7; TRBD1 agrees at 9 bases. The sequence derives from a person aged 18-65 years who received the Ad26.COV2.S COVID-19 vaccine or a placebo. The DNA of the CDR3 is TGTGCCATCAAGGGACAGGGTGACGAGCAGTACTTC. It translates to CAIKGQGDEQYF.